This TCR beta chain was identified during a study of shared clonotypes between healthy human individuals. The CDR3 spans 13 residues. The V and J ends lost 11 bases and 1 base respectively, with 14 bases between them. Germline-derived CDR1 and CDR2 are ENHRY and SYGVKD. Per the study methods: Because ImmunoSEQ provided only junction sequences with no quality scores, the filtering differed. The repertoire was sequenced with immunoSEQ multiplex PCR; TCRdb's copy has only in-frame clones and lacks some. The DNA was the basis for D and trimming; V, J and clone size are from that table. Here the sample spans millions of clones, about 92% being singletons.

The V call is TRBV10-3, the J call TRBJ1-1, with D possibly TRBD1 on 6 matching bases. The receptor was derived from a man aged 18 to 30 in good health. Sequenced material: naive CD4+ T cells sorted from blood. Subset here: CD45RA+ positively selected. The CDR3 is CAAHREANTEAFF. The CDR3 coding sequence is TGTGCCGCTCACAGGGAGGCGAACACTGAAGCTTTCTTT.